A single T cell receptor (beta chain) is shown here with its context. This clonotype showed up many times. No cognate antigen has been identified for it. Within one base of it there is no much larger clone, and no base qualities were kept. Reading the germline V gene gives CDR1 SNHLY and CDR2 FYNNEI. V and J lose 3 bases and 0 bases, and a span of 12 bases separates them. The CDR3 goes from the cysteine to the valine over 15 residues. Left in the record is the CDR3 DNA by itself, 45 bases read in frame from the first base. This sample was included in a study of T-cell reconstitution after alpha-beta-depleted transplantation in children (dated by TCRdb to the mid-2010s). About the investigation overall: T-cell immune reconstitution after TCRalphabeta/CD19-depleted allogeneic hematopoietic cell transplantation in children was quantitatively tracked in the study by means of TCR repertoire profiling. What the research found in general, with its limitations: Apparently early alphabetaT-cell count recovery about two months after transplant reportedly relied on only several hundred rapidly expanded clones derived from non-depleted graft cells. The frequencies of hyperexpanded clones fell over the following months, and after one year, T-cell counts and TCRbeta diversity were mostly attributed to newly produced T cells. In some patients, the high TCRbeta diversity seen at day 60 was put down to recipient T cells and intrathymic progenitors that had survived conditioning.

The sample's treatment or condition label, in plain terms: allogeneic hematopoietic cell transplantation with graft depleted of TCRalphabeta T cells and CD19 B cells. TCRalphabeta/CD19-depleted allogeneic hematopoietic cell grafts were given to the transplant recipients, all of whom were children. The receptor library was made with PCR. For sequencing, an Illumina HiSeq 2500 was employed. TCR library preparation used molecular barcoding, with unique molecular identifiers applied to normalize quantification of the TCRbeta repertoire. Starting from the raw public reads, TCRdb applied fastp trimming at Q25, assembled clones with MiXCR and retained in-frame beta chains. A single entry per CDR3 protein holds the most common genes and DNA from its merged rows. The sample profile shows approximately 170,000 distinct CDR3 sequences; 11% of them were found once. Of the sample, about 13% falls within the top ten clones.

This clonotype was obtained from a boy aged 2 to 10 with acute myeloid leukemia, due to receive a stem cell transplant. The rearrangement joined TRBV2 to TRBJ2-7, with TRBD2 as a weak D call on 6 bases. Sequenced here: PBMCs, sampled before TCRalphabeta/CD19-depleted stem cell transplant. The CDR3 loop reads CASSDIRGSSYEQYV. The sequenced DNA is TGTGCCAGCAGTGATATCCGGGGGAGCTCCTACGAGCAGTACGTC.